This T cell receptor beta chain originates from a study of CD8 T cells in ankylosing spondylitis (dated 2017 in TCRdb). For the study in its entirety: To find TCR variants linked to disease, the study profiled T cell receptor beta repertoires in ankylosing spondylitis patients and healthy donors. The full study cohort comprised approximately 23 ankylosing spondylitis patients and some 110 healthy donors. Samples of peripheral blood were taken, and for ankylosing spondylitis patients, synovial fluid was collected as well. Results and caveats for the whole study, not just this receptor: The disease-linked clones had a CD8+ phenotype and were found at relatively low frequencies in peripheral blood. A TCR beta motif made up of several highly homologous amino acid variants appeared to be characteristic of blood from ankylosing spondylitis patients. Some of the motif variants had been reported before in the synovial fluid and blood of reactive arthritis patients, a finding that suggests common disease-initiation mechanisms. Significant enrichment of the disease-linked clones was reported in matched synovial fluid samples from ankylosing spondylitis patients.

From its cysteine to its phenylalanine, the CDR3 spans 17 amino acids. This entry keeps only the CDR3 DNA: 51 bases, framed from base 1. The germline V gene yields SGHRS for CDR1 and YFSETQ for CDR2. Trimming removed 2 bases from V and 0 bases from J, leaving 17 bases between the germline ends. The sample was run on an Illumina HiSeq 2500. Quantitative 5'-RACE with molecular barcodes was the method used to prepare the TCR beta libraries. As for the authors' bioinformatics: To identify disease-linked TCR variants, a new computational method was used, one built on a probabilistic model of VDJ rearrangement. TCRdb reprocessing: public reads trimmed at Q25 with fastp, clones called with MiXCR, in-frame beta chains kept. Here each entry gathers all rows of one CDR3 protein and keeps the most common genes and DNA. The V and J calls, along with clone size, are taken from TCRdb and not from the paper's own processing. This sample gives approximately 350,000 distinct CDR3 sequences in total; over 12% of them show up just once. The ten biggest clones cover about 1% of the sample.

As for this clonotype: Its antigen is unknown. No qualities accompany the bases; no much larger clone lies one base away.

The chain is made from TRBV5-1 and TRBJ1-2, with a tentative D gene TRBD1 over 5 matching bases. This sequence was found in a male donor with ankylosing spondylitis or in good health (not recorded which). Sequenced input: blood, either unsorted or a sorted T cell fraction (not recorded which). The CDR3: CASSLQPSQGSNYGYTF. The DNA reads TGCGCCAGCAGCTTACAGCCATCCCAGGGTTCTAACTATGGCTACACCTTC.